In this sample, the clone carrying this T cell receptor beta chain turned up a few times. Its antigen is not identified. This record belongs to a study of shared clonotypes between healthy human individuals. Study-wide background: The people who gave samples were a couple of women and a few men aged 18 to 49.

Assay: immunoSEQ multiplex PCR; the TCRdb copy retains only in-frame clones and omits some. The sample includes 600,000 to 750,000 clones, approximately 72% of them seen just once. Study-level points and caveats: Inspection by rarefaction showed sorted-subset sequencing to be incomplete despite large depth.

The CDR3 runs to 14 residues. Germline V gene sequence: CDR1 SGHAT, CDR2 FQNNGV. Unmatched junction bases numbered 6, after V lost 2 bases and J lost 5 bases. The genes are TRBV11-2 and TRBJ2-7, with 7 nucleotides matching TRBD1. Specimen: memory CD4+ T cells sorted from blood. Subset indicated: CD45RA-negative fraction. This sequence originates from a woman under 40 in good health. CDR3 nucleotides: TGTGCCAGCAGCTTAACAGGGGCCACCCACGAGCAGTACTTC. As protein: CASSLTGATHEQYF.